This TCR beta chain was identified in a study of shared clonotypes between healthy human individuals. General observations from the study: Naive subsets generally had larger estimated richness than memory subsets. Limitation of the genetic and exposure-history diversity represented came from the few donors.

In regard to this clone: Its cognate antigen is unknown.

The CDR3 has 15 residues. Germline V lookup: CDR1 SGDLS, CDR2 YYNGEE. Unmatched junction bases numbered 5, after V lost 3 bases and J lost 2 bases. The donors were adults (healthy and HIV-negative) with no recent acute infections or vaccinations. Assay: immunoSEQ multiplex PCR; the TCRdb copy retains only in-frame clones and omits some. The sample comprises roughly 1,100,000 clones, more than 65% of which are singletons, and approximately 1.5% rests with the top ten. Sequenced material: memory CD4+ T cells sorted from blood. Subset described: CD45RA-negative fraction. The rearrangement links TRBV9 to TRBJ2-3; 8 bases map to TRBD2. This sequence was found in a man aged 18 to 30 in good health. Here the CDR3 reads CASSARGGPTDTQYF. CDR3 coding DNA: TGTGCCAGCAGCGCCCGGGGGGGCCCCACAGATACGCAGTATTTT.